Listed here are 14 T cell receptor beta chains from one sample, sequenced in a study of blood T cell repertoires in COVID-19. The data were produced by immunoSEQ multiplex PCR, yet TCRdb's version contains in-frame clones alone and is incomplete. Of hundreds of thousands of clones listed, over 70% are singletons. The source material was peripheral blood. Every receptor here comes from a man aged 40-55 years with acute or convalescent COVID-19.

The chain has TRBV19 and TRBJ2-3; D unclear. V was clipped by 3 bases and J by 2 bases, with 6 bases between them. The CDR3 consists of 13 residues. The V gene's germline CDR1 is LNHDA and CDR2 SQIVND (reference sequence). The CDR3 loop is CASSIQFTDTQYF. The DNA of the CDR3 is TGTGCCAGTAGTATCCAGTTCACAGATACGCAGTATTTT.

V usage is TRBV6-6 and J usage is TRBJ2-1, with a weak D call TRBD2 (5 bases). Trimming stripped 4 bases from V and 3 bases from J, with 7 bases between. The CDR3 consists of 13 residues. The germline CDR1 and CDR2 sequences are MNHNY and SVGAGI (reference sequence). DNA of the CDR3: TGTGCCAGCAGTTTTACTAGCTACAATGAGCAGTTCTTC. It is translated as CASSFTSYNEQFF.

The V gene is TRBV19, the J gene TRBJ1-2, with TRBD1 matching 11 bases. Germline CDR1 and CDR2: LNHDA and SQIVND (reference sequence). The CDR3 length is 15 residues. V was clipped by 4 bases and J by 5 bases; unmatched bases: 6. This chain's CDR3 is CASSTWGTGGYGYTF. As DNA, the CDR3 is TGTGCCAGTAGTACTTGGGGGACAGGGGGATATGGCTACACCTTC.

V is TRBV19 and J is TRBJ2-4, with 8 positions matching TRBD2. This CDR3 is built from 12 residues. Per the germline V gene, CDR1 is LNHDA and CDR2 is SQIVND (reference sequence). V gave up 7 bases and J gave up 14 bases; unmatched junction bases: 10. The CDR3 protein is CASNPPGGEKYF. The CDR3 DNA follows: TGTGCCAGTAACCCCCCCGGGGGGGAGAAGTACTTC.

This clone came up once. The chain carries TRBV29-1 and TRBJ2-1; 7 bases agree with TRBD2. V dropped 6 bases and J dropped 8; count of bases not matched to a gene: 13. Germline V gives CDR1 SQVTM, CDR2 ANQGSEA. The length of the CDR3 is 14 residues. The CDR3 DNA reads TGCAGCGTCGCCCTGGGAGGGCCTAGGGATGAGCAGTTCTTC. This translates into CSVALGGPRDEQFF.

The CDR3 protein is CASSLAGGIETQYF. The CDR3 nucleotides read TGCGCCAGCAGCCTGGCGGGAGGGATCGAGACCCAGTACTTC. The chain employs TRBV4-1 and TRBJ2-5; TRBD2 matches 9 bases. The CDR3 spans 14 residues. V lost 4 bases to trimming and J lost 5 bases; unmatched junction nucleotides: 5. Looked up from germline, CDR1 is MGHRA and CDR2 is YSYEKL.

This clone was detected once. The rearrangement links TRBV5-1 to TRBJ2-3; tentatively, D is TRBD2 (5 bases). V gave up 0 bases and J gave up 0 bases, with 14 bases separating them. The CDR3 spans 17 residues. CDR1 SGHRS and CDR2 YFSETQ come from the germline V gene. CDR3 amino acids: CASSLEVISVSTDTQYF. As DNA, the CDR3 is TGCGCCAGCAGCTTGGAGGTTATTAGCGTTAGCACAGATACGCAGTATTTT. Full variable domain (outside the CDR3, taken from reference TRBV5-1 and TRBJ2-3): KAGVTQTPRYLIKTRGQQVTLSCSPISGHRSVSWYQQTPGQGLQFLFEYFSETQRNKGNFPGRFSGRQFSNSRSEMNVSTLELGDSALYLCASSLEVISVSTDTQYFGPGTRLTVL.

The chain combines TRBV19 with TRBJ1-5; 7 bases fit TRBD1. Germline lookup yields CDR1 LNHDA and CDR2 SQIVND (reference sequence). Trimming at V came to 5 bases and at J to 5 bases, leaving 12 bases not matched to a gene. This CDR3 has 16 residues. The CDR3 region has the DNA TGTGCCAGTAGTCTGTTACCGGGACAGCCCTATCAGCCCCAGCATTTT. Translating gives CASSLLPGQPYQPQHF.

The sample holds one count of this clone. The genes are TRBV7-2 and TRBJ1-2; TRBD1 aligns across 8 bases. From germline, CDR1 is SGHTA and CDR2 FQGNSA. Losses at the gene ends were 4 bases for V and 2 bases for J; bases not matched to a gene: 3. This CDR3 spans 14 amino acids. The CDR3 reads CASSSRTGNYGYTF. The CDR3 DNA is TGTGCCAGCAGCTCGCGGACAGGGAACTATGGCTACACCTTC.

The chain carries TRBV29-1 and TRBJ2-1, with D uncertain. Germline V lookup: CDR1 SQVTM, CDR2 ANQGSEA. V lost 3 bases to trimming and J lost 0 bases, with 15 bases between them. The CDR3 runs 16 residues. CDR3 sequence: CSVDGTERTSYNEQFF. Here the CDR3 DNA reads TGCAGCGTTGATGGTACAGAGAGAACCTCCTACAATGAGCAGTTCTTC.

This chain connects TRBV7-9 to TRBJ1-1, with no clear D. Germline CDR1 SEHNR, CDR2 FQNEAQ (reference sequence). CDR3 size: 13 residues. V was trimmed by 5 bases and J by 4 bases, leaving 11 bases between them. Here the CDR3 reads CASSEGSGTEAFF. In nucleotides, the CDR3 is TGTGCCAGCAGCGAAGGGAGCGGCACTGAAGCTTTCTTT.

The genes are TRBV27 and TRBJ2-7; a weak D match, TRBD2 (5 bases). V dropped 4 bases and J dropped 3 bases, with 10 bases sitting between them. The CDR3 is 13 residues long. Germline-derived CDR1 and CDR2 are MNHEY and SMNVEV (reference sequence). CDR3 region: CASSYGKDYEQYF. As DNA, the CDR3 is TGTGCCAGCAGTTACGGGAAGGACTACGAGCAGTACTTC.

The gene calls are TRBV5-1 and TRBJ2-7; possibly TRBD2 for D (6 bases). The V and J ends lost 0 bases and 3 bases respectively, with 22 bases between them. The CDR3 contains 18 residues. Germline CDR1 SGHRS, CDR2 YFSETQ. CDR3 coding DNA: TGCGCCAGCAGCTTGGGGCGGGGCGCGGGAATGGGGGACTACGAGCAGTACTTC. It specifies CASSLGRGAGMGDYEQYF.

The chain employs TRBV5-4 and TRBJ1-6; D gene unclear. V was clipped by 0 bases and J by 7 bases, with 11 bases between them. Germline CDR1 and CDR2: SGHNT and YYREEE (reference sequence). The CDR3 loop spans 15 amino acids. The CDR3 nucleotides read TGTGCCAGCAGCTTGGGGGCTGGGTTCAATTCACCCCTCCACTTT. Translation gives CASSLGAGFNSPLHF.